The following is a T cell receptor (beta chain) sequence with its context. Only in-frame clones appear in the TCRdb table, and some are missing; sequencing was by immunoSEQ multiplex PCR. Of approximately 580,000 clones detected, about four fifths appear once; the ten largest clones hold 0.013%. This specimen comes from a study of shared T cell receptors in the human thymus. The V and J ends lost 0 bases and 0 bases, in that order; junction bases with no gene match: 8. The CDR3 is made up of 18 amino acids. CDR1 LGHNA and CDR2 YNFKEQ come from the germline V gene. These data were likewise used in another study, on human thymus T cells.

The clonotype was recovered from a boy under two years old with a congenital heart defect. This sequence joins TRBV4-2 and TRBJ1-5; TRBD1 matches at 7 bases. Sequencing used thymocytes. The CDR3 region has the DNA TGTGCCAGCAGCCAAGATCCTAAAACAGGGGATAGCAATCAGCCCCAGCATTTT. Translation: CASSQDPKTGDSNQPQHF.